The source of this T cell receptor beta chain is a study of OX40 agonist ivuxolimab in advanced cancers. Profiling relied on immunoSEQ multiplex PCR, and the TCRdb table lists in-frame clones only, not all of them. The table shows about 69,000 clones, with approximately 81% occurring only once. Trimming removed 4 bases at V and 2 bases at J, with 16 bases between. Germline CDR1 is SGDLS and CDR2 is YYNGEE. CDR3 length equals 15 residues. Here the sequenced sample was CD4+ or CD8+ T cells sorted from blood, taken in a trial of the OX40 agonist ivuxolimab. This chain uses TRBV9 with TRBJ2-7; TRBD2 might be the D (6 bases). The receptor's source is an adult with an advanced solid tumor such as melanoma, head and neck, liver or kidney cancer. The CDR3 DNA is TGTGCCAGCAGCCAAGACCTAGCGTCGACCTACGAGCAGTACTTC. Translated, it gives CASSQDLASTYEQYF.